This T cell receptor beta chain stems from a study of CD8 T cells in ankylosing spondylitis. Whole-study findings and limits: Reportedly, significant enrichment of disease-linked clones occurred in matched ankylosing spondylitis synovial fluid. Ankylosing spondylitis blood appeared to carry a characteristic TCR beta motif of fewer than 10 highly homologous variants. A number of the motif variants had already been described in reactive arthritis synovial fluid and blood.

This clonotype was observed a few times. Its antigen is not known. It was by quantitative 5'-RACE with molecular barcodes that TCR beta libraries were made. TCRdb re-derived calls from the 5' RACE reads in MiXCR, one entry per CDR3 protein. This table holds over 700,000 distinct CDR3 sequences, 15% to 20% found once. The CDR3 loop spans 17 amino acids. CDR1 is MNHEY and CDR2 is SVGAGI in the germline V gene. V was clipped by 0 bases and J by 0 bases; unmatched bases: 6. Material for sequencing was blood, either unsorted or a sorted T cell fraction (not recorded which). This sequence was found in a male donor with ankylosing spondylitis. The chain joins TRBV6-5 to TRBJ2-5; 8 bases align to TRBD2. CDR3 nucleotides: TGTGCCAGCAGTTACTCATCAGGCGGGGGGTACCAAGAGACCCAGTACTTC. Translation gives CASSYSSGGGYQETQYF.